This is a list of T cell receptor beta chains from one sample in a study of early T cells in non-severe SARS-CoV-2 infection. TCRdb called the 5' RACE reads again in MiXCR, with one record for every CDR3 protein. Of tens of thousands of distinct CDR3 sequences listed, roughly an eighth are singletons. Sequenced input: whole blood. The receptors derive from an adult who was a healthcare worker with PCR-confirmed SARS-CoV-2 infection or an uninfected control (not recorded which). Both conserved end residues are part of each CDR3. Fields, in order: clone size, J gene, CDR3 length, V gene, D gene, CDR3 protein, CDR3 DNA. A D gene is named only where the DNA matches it firmly. Some rows have no size entry. The others give once, few or many, or a class for an expanded clone.

abundance: few
j_gene: TRBJ1-1
len: 14
v_gene: TRBV7-9
d_gene: NA
CDR3aa: CASSLHDRNTEAFF
CDR3nt: TGTGCCAGCAGCCTCCACGACAGGAACACTGAAGCTTTCTTT

abundance: many
j_gene: TRBJ2-1
len: 15
v_gene: TRBV12-3/TRBV12-4
d_gene: TRBD2
CDR3aa: CASSLGLAGGVEQFF
CDR3nt: TGTGCCAGCAGTTTGGGGCTAGCGGGAGGGGTTGAGCAGTTCTTC

abundance: many
j_gene: TRBJ2-1
len: 17
v_gene: TRBV20-1
d_gene: TRBD2
CDR3aa: CSARPLPTGGAYNEQFF
CDR3nt: TGCAGTGCTAGACCCCTCCCGACGGGAGGGGCCTACAATGAGCAGTTCTTC

abundance: many
j_gene: TRBJ2-2
len: 16
v_gene: TRBV9
d_gene: TRBD2
CDR3aa: CASIFSGRPNTGELFF
CDR3nt: TGTGCCAGCATCTTCAGCGGGAGACCGAACACCGGGGAGCTGTTTTTT

abundance: many
j_gene: TRBJ2-6
len: 16
v_gene: TRBV28
d_gene: NA
CDR3aa: CASSSPAASGANVLTF
CDR3nt: TGTGCCAGCAGTTCACCCGCTGCCTCTGGGGCCAACGTCCTGACTTTC

abundance: many
j_gene: TRBJ2-7
len: 11
v_gene: TRBV2
d_gene: NA
CDR3aa: CASSEVHEQYF
CDR3nt: TGTGCCAGCAGTGAAGTCCACGAGCAGTACTTC

abundance: many
j_gene: TRBJ2-3
len: 15
v_gene: TRBV7-6
d_gene: TRBD1
CDR3aa: CASSSQGASTDTQYF
CDR3nt: TGTGCCAGCAGCTCACAGGGGGCGAGCACAGATACGCAGTATTTT

abundance: medium-sized
j_gene: TRBJ2-2
len: 19
v_gene: TRBV5-1
d_gene: TRBD2
CDR3aa: CASSLPSGASGVNTGELFF
CDR3nt: TGCGCCAGCAGCTTGCCCTCGGGCGCAAGCGGGGTGAACACCGGGGAGCTGTTTTTT

abundance: many
j_gene: TRBJ2-4
len: 14
v_gene: TRBV29-1
d_gene: TRBD1
CDR3aa: CSVEAGTGDNIQYF
CDR3nt: TGCAGCGTTGAAGCCGGGACAGGGGATAACATTCAGTACTTC

abundance: few
j_gene: TRBJ2-1
len: 16
v_gene: TRBV9
d_gene: TRBD2
CDR3aa: CASSEGGAGGYNEQFF
CDR3nt: TGTGCCAGCAGCGAGGGAGGAGCGGGAGGCTACAATGAGCAGTTCTTC

abundance: few
j_gene: TRBJ2-5
len: 16
v_gene: TRBV6-6
d_gene: TRBD1
CDR3aa: CASSYGQGAVGETQYF
CDR3nt: TGTGCCAGCAGTTACGGACAGGGGGCGGTCGGGGAGACCCAGTACTTC

abundance: many
j_gene: TRBJ1-1
len: 15
v_gene: TRBV2
d_gene: TRBD1
CDR3aa: CASSERGTGISEAFF
CDR3nt: TGTGCCAGCAGTGAGCGCGGGACAGGGATCTCTGAAGCTTTCTTT

abundance: many
j_gene: TRBJ2-5
len: 17
v_gene: TRBV28
d_gene: TRBD2
CDR3aa: CASSFRGLAGGAETQYF
CDR3nt: TGTGCCAGCAGTTTCCGAGGACTAGCGGGAGGAGCTGAGACCCAGTACTTC

abundance: few
j_gene: TRBJ2-3
len: 14
v_gene: TRBV4-2
d_gene: NA
CDR3aa: CASSQGRETDTQYF
CDR3nt: TGTGCCAGCAGCCAAGGGCGGGAAACAGATACGCAGTATTTT

abundance: NA
j_gene: TRBJ1-3
len: 16
v_gene: TRBV9
d_gene: NA
CDR3aa: CASSFWGKGSGNTIYF
CDR3nt: TGTGCCAGCAGCTTCTGGGGTAAGGGGTCTGGAAACACCATATATTTT

abundance: many
j_gene: TRBJ2-2
len: 12
v_gene: TRBV20-1
d_gene: TRBD1
CDR3aa: CSARQGAGELFF
CDR3nt: TGCAGTGCTAGACAGGGGGCCGGGGAGCTGTTTTTT

abundance: NA
j_gene: TRBJ2-3
len: 15
v_gene: TRBV6-2/TRBV6-3
d_gene: NA
CDR3aa: CASSSAGPSTDTQYF
CDR3nt: TGTGCCAGCAGTTCTGCGGGGCCGAGCACAGATACGCAGTATTTT